The rows below give T cell receptor beta chains drawn from one sample of a study of lymphopenia after photon versus proton radiotherapy. Method: immunoSEQ multiplex PCR; TCRdb's copy keeps in-frame clones and lacks some. The data show several thousand clones, with 89% seen just once and around 16% held by the top ten. Here the sequenced sample was peripheral blood, taken from a patient treated with photon-based radiotherapy. The receptors shown here come from a man aged 55 to 70 with cholangiocarcinoma. Each CDR3 is given with its conserved first and last residue. D genes are given only for firm matches. Clone size is shown for a subset of rows, as once, few, many or a class of expanded clone.

j_call: TRBJ1-2; v_call: TRBV5-4; clone_size: .; d_call: .; cdr3_aa: CASSSNDKGEWIGYTF; cdr3_nt: TGTGCCAGCAGCTCGAACGACAAGGGGGAGTGGATTGGCTACACCTTC
j_call: TRBJ2-3; v_call: TRBV15; clone_size: .; d_call: .; cdr3_aa: CATSRGLAVATDTQYF; cdr3_nt: TGTGCCACCAGCAGAGGGCTGGCGGTGGCAACAGATACGCAGTATTTT
j_call: TRBJ2-4; v_call: TRBV6-1; clone_size: .; d_call: .; cdr3_aa: CASSEEAPLLAKNIQYF; cdr3_nt: TGTGCCAGCAGTGAAGAAGCGCCCCTTCTAGCCAAAAACATTCAGTACTTC
j_call: TRBJ1-4; v_call: TRBV28; clone_size: .; d_call: TRBD1; cdr3_aa: CASQGSEGALNEKLFF; cdr3_nt: TGTGCCAGCCAAGGTTCGGAGGGGGCCCTCAATGAAAAACTGTTTTTT
j_call: TRBJ2-3; v_call: TRBV7-2; clone_size: .; d_call: .; cdr3_aa: CASSLEGTQSPYTDTQYF; cdr3_nt: TGTGCCAGCAGCTTAGAGGGGACACAAAGCCCCTACACAGATACGCAGTATTTT
j_call: TRBJ2-4; v_call: TRBV9; clone_size: few; d_call: TRBD2; cdr3_aa: CASSVDPSGANIQYF; cdr3_nt: TGTGCCAGCAGCGTAGACCCTAGCGGGGCAAACATTCAGTACTTC
j_call: TRBJ2-1; v_call: TRBV2; clone_size: .; d_call: .; cdr3_aa: CASKGSVNNEQFF; cdr3_nt: TGTGCCAGCAAAGGGTCAGTAAACAATGAGCAGTTCTTC
j_call: TRBJ2-7; v_call: TRBV7-2; clone_size: .; d_call: .; cdr3_aa: CASSPLWSTGSYEQYF; cdr3_nt: TGTGCCAGCAGCCCCCTGTGGTCGACGGGATCCTACGAGCAGTACTTC
j_call: TRBJ2-6; v_call: TRBV9; clone_size: .; d_call: .; cdr3_aa: CASSVEPSGANVLTF; cdr3_nt: TGTGCCAGCAGCGTAGAGCCCTCTGGGGCCAACGTCCTGACTTTC
j_call: TRBJ2-5; v_call: TRBV5-5; clone_size: .; d_call: .; cdr3_aa: CASRVWQQETQYF; cdr3_nt: TGTGCCAGCAGGGTGTGGCAGCAAGAGACCCAGTACTTC
j_call: TRBJ1-1; v_call: TRBV19; clone_size: once; d_call: TRBD1; cdr3_aa: CASSIPHRDSEAFF; cdr3_nt: TGTGCCAGTAGTATACCCCACAGGGACAGTGAAGCTTTCTTT
j_call: TRBJ2-3; v_call: TRBV11-3; clone_size: .; d_call: .; cdr3_aa: CASQERQSTDTQYF; cdr3_nt: TGTGCCAGTCAAGAGAGACAGAGCACAGATACGCAGTATTTT
j_call: TRBJ2-3; v_call: TRBV5-1; clone_size: .; d_call: TRBD1; cdr3_aa: CASSWEQGANTQYF; cdr3_nt: TGCGCCAGCAGCTGGGAACAGGGGGCAAATACGCAGTATTTT
j_call: TRBJ1-3; v_call: TRBV7-2; clone_size: .; d_call: .; cdr3_aa: CASSLARGNTIYF; cdr3_nt: TGTGCCAGCAGCTTAGCGCGGGGAAACACCATATATTTT
j_call: TRBJ2-7; v_call: TRBV5-4; clone_size: .; d_call: .; cdr3_aa: CASSFDTYEQYF; cdr3_nt: TGTGCCAGCAGCTTCGACACCTACGAGCAGTACTTC
j_call: TRBJ1-4; v_call: TRBV28; clone_size: .; d_call: .; cdr3_aa: CASSLYGGSREKLFF; cdr3_nt: TGTGCCAGCAGTTTATACGGGGGTTCTCGTGAAAAACTGTTTTTT
j_call: TRBJ1-2; v_call: TRBV10-1; clone_size: .; d_call: .; cdr3_aa: CASSESKGDTYGYTF; cdr3_nt: TGCGCCAGCAGTGAGTCTAAGGGGGATACATATGGCTACACCTTC
j_call: TRBJ1-2; v_call: TRBV28; clone_size: .; d_call: .; cdr3_aa: CASSPGGQDNYGYTF; cdr3_nt: TGTGCCAGCAGTCCCGGCGGGCAAGACAACTATGGCTACACCTTC
j_call: TRBJ1-4; v_call: TRBV13; clone_size: .; d_call: .; cdr3_aa: CASSFRTGRADEKLFF; cdr3_nt: TGTGCCAGCAGCTTCCGGACGGGAAGGGCGGATGAAAAACTGTTTTTT
j_call: TRBJ1-4; v_call: TRBV5-1; clone_size: .; d_call: TRBD1; cdr3_aa: CASSPATGFNEKLFF; cdr3_nt: TGCGCCAGCAGCCCCGCGACAGGGTTTAATGAAAAACTGTTTTTT
j_call: TRBJ2-2; v_call: TRBV2; clone_size: .; d_call: .; cdr3_aa: CASSVLNTGELFF; cdr3_nt: TGTGCCAGCAGTGTCCTAAACACCGGGGAGCTGTTTTTT
j_call: TRBJ2-5; v_call: TRBV5-1; clone_size: .; d_call: .; cdr3_aa: CASSLAQGYETQYF; cdr3_nt: TGCGCCAGCAGCTTGGCACAGGGATACGAGACCCAGTACTTC
j_call: TRBJ2-1; v_call: TRBV4-1; clone_size: .; d_call: TRBD2; cdr3_aa: CASSQTFGVREGTYNEQFF; cdr3_nt: TGCGCCAGCAGCCAAACATTTGGGGTGCGGGAGGGCACTTACAATGAGCAGTTCTTC
j_call: TRBJ1-5; v_call: TRBV15; clone_size: .; d_call: .; cdr3_aa: CATSREKTWNQPQHF; cdr3_nt: TGTGCCACCAGCAGAGAAAAGACATGGAATCAGCCCCAGCATTTT
j_call: TRBJ2-1; v_call: TRBV28; clone_size: .; d_call: TRBD2; cdr3_aa: CASSLSASGGYNEQFF; cdr3_nt: TGTGCCAGCAGTTTATCGGCTAGCGGGGGGTACAATGAGCAGTTCTTC
j_call: TRBJ2-1; v_call: TRBV11-1; clone_size: .; d_call: TRBD2; cdr3_aa: CASSLDGTSAGEQFF; cdr3_nt: TGTGCCAGCAGCTTAGACGGGACTAGCGCGGGTGAGCAGTTCTTC
j_call: TRBJ2-6; v_call: TRBV5-1; clone_size: .; d_call: TRBD1; cdr3_aa: CASSLRTGGRSGANVLTF; cdr3_nt: TGCGCCAGCAGCCTCAGGACAGGGGGACGCTCTGGGGCCAACGTCCTGACTTTC
j_call: TRBJ1-2; v_call: TRBV7-2; clone_size: few; d_call: TRBD1; cdr3_aa: CASSRSGTGNGYTF; cdr3_nt: TGTGCCAGCAGCCGGTCCGGGACAGGGAATGGCTACACCTTC
j_call: TRBJ2-3; v_call: TRBV10-1; clone_size: .; d_call: TRBD1; cdr3_aa: CASRGQGSHTQYF; cdr3_nt: TGCGCCAGCCGAGGACAGGGAAGTCATACGCAGTATTTT
j_call: TRBJ1-4; v_call: TRBV5-5; clone_size: .; d_call: .; cdr3_aa: CASSSPRAATNEKLFF; cdr3_nt: TGTGCCAGCAGTTCGCCTCGGGCCGCAACTAATGAAAAACTGTTTTTT
j_call: TRBJ2-7; v_call: TRBV11-2; clone_size: .; d_call: TRBD1; cdr3_aa: CASSYPWGQGPYEQYF; cdr3_nt: TGTGCCAGCAGCTACCCTTGGGGACAGGGTCCCTACGAGCAGTACTTC
j_call: TRBJ1-2; v_call: TRBV7-2; clone_size: .; d_call: .; cdr3_aa: CASSSGISNGYTF; cdr3_nt: TGTGCCAGCAGCTCAGGGATATCGAATGGCTACACCTTC
j_call: TRBJ1-2; v_call: TRBV27; clone_size: .; d_call: TRBD1; cdr3_aa: CASSLKGGNYGYTF; cdr3_nt: TGTGCCAGCAGTTTAAAAGGGGGCAACTATGGCTACACCTTC
j_call: TRBJ2-3; v_call: TRBV7-6; clone_size: .; d_call: TRBD1; cdr3_aa: CASSLATGISDTQYF; cdr3_nt: TGTGCCAGCAGCTTAGCGACAGGGATATCGGATACGCAGTATTTT
j_call: TRBJ2-2; v_call: TRBV27; clone_size: .; d_call: TRBD2; cdr3_aa: CASSFGGGGNTGELFF; cdr3_nt: TGTGCCAGCAGTTTCGGCGGGGGTGGGAACACCGGGGAGCTGTTTTTT
j_call: TRBJ1-2; v_call: TRBV5-8; clone_size: .; d_call: .; cdr3_aa: CASREGTGGYTF; cdr3_nt: TGTGCCAGCAGAGAGGGGACCGGTGGCTACACCTTC
j_call: TRBJ2-5; v_call: TRBV5-5; clone_size: .; d_call: TRBD2; cdr3_aa: CASSPDGGRTKQETQYF; cdr3_nt: TGTGCCAGCAGCCCAGATGGCGGGAGGACAAAACAAGAGACCCAGTACTTC
j_call: TRBJ1-1; v_call: TRBV27; clone_size: .; d_call: .; cdr3_aa: CASSQQGNTEAFF; cdr3_nt: TGTGCCAGCAGTCAACAGGGGAACACTGAAGCTTTCTTT
j_call: TRBJ1-5; v_call: TRBV28; clone_size: .; d_call: TRBD1; cdr3_aa: CASSFTSTDRGSNQPQHF; cdr3_nt: TGTGCCAGCAGTTTCACATCGACGGACAGGGGGAGCAATCAGCCCCAGCATTTT
j_call: TRBJ1-1; v_call: TRBV14; clone_size: .; d_call: .; cdr3_aa: CASSPFEGYTEAFF; cdr3_nt: TGTGCCAGCAGCCCGTTCGAAGGTTACACTGAAGCTTTCTTT
j_call: TRBJ1-1; v_call: TRBV9; clone_size: .; d_call: .; cdr3_aa: CASGLQGNTEAFF; cdr3_nt: TGTGCCAGCGGGTTACAGGGGAACACTGAAGCTTTCTTT
j_call: TRBJ2-1; v_call: TRBV28; clone_size: few; d_call: .; cdr3_aa: CASSTGRDYNEQFF; cdr3_nt: TGTGCCAGCAGTACCGGACGGGACTACAATGAGCAGTTCTTC
j_call: TRBJ2-3; v_call: TRBV15; clone_size: .; d_call: .; cdr3_aa: CATSRDLPGLSTDTQYF; cdr3_nt: TGTGCCACCAGCAGAGATTTGCCAGGGTTGAGCACAGATACGCAGTATTTT
j_call: TRBJ2-3; v_call: TRBV5-1; clone_size: .; d_call: .; cdr3_aa: CASSLPGDTQYF; cdr3_nt: TGCGCCAGCAGCCTACCCGGGGATACGCAGTATTTT
j_call: TRBJ2-7; v_call: TRBV6-1; clone_size: .; d_call: TRBD2; cdr3_aa: CASSEWGGEQYF; cdr3_nt: TGTGCCAGCAGTGAATGGGGGGGCGAGCAGTACTTC
j_call: TRBJ2-2; v_call: TRBV6-1; clone_size: once; d_call: .; cdr3_aa: CASSEQGGTGELFF; cdr3_nt: TGTGCCAGCAGTGAACAGGGTGGGACCGGGGAGCTGTTTTTT
j_call: TRBJ2-3; v_call: TRBV5-4; clone_size: .; d_call: .; cdr3_aa: CASSPDGPLDTQYF; cdr3_nt: TGTGCCAGCAGCCCCGATGGCCCCCTCGATACGCAGTATTTT
j_call: TRBJ2-2; v_call: TRBV7-8; clone_size: .; d_call: .; cdr3_aa: CASSFPSSTGELFF; cdr3_nt: TGTGCCAGCAGTTTCCCTTCAAGCACCGGGGAGCTGTTTTTT
j_call: TRBJ1-2; v_call: TRBV7-8; clone_size: .; d_call: .; cdr3_aa: CASSLGASPQGGYTF; cdr3_nt: TGTGCCAGCAGCTTAGGGGCCAGCCCGCAGGGAGGCTACACCTTC
j_call: TRBJ2-5; v_call: TRBV7-9; clone_size: .; d_call: .; cdr3_aa: CASSLQGLEETQYF; cdr3_nt: TGTGCCAGCAGTTTGCAGGGGTTGGAGGAGACCCAGTACTTC
j_call: TRBJ2-7; v_call: TRBV7-2; clone_size: once; d_call: TRBD1; cdr3_aa: CASSLGQGVSMEQYF; cdr3_nt: TGTGCCAGCAGCTTAGGCCAGGGGGTAAGCATGGAGCAGTACTTC
j_call: TRBJ2-3; v_call: TRBV5-5; clone_size: .; d_call: .; cdr3_aa: CASSLAEGGMTDTQYF; cdr3_nt: TGTGCCAGCAGCTTGGCCGAAGGGGGAATGACAGATACGCAGTATTTT